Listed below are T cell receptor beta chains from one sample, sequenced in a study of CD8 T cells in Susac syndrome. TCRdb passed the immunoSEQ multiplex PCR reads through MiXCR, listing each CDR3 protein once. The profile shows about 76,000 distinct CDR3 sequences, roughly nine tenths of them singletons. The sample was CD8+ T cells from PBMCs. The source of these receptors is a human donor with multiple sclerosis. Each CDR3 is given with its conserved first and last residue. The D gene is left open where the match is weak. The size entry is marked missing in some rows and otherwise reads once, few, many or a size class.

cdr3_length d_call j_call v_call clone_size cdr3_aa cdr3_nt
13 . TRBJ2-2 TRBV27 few CASSPSGSGELFF TGTGCCAGCAGTCCCTCGGGGTCCGGGGAGCTGTTTTTT
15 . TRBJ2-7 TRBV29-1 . CSVEDPTGEPNEQYF TGCAGCGTTGAAGATCCCACTGGAGAACCGAACGAGCAGTACTTC
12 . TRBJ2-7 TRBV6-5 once CASDRAPYEQYF TGTGCCAGTGATAGGGCGCCCTACGAGCAGTACTTC
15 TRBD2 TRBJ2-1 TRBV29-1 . CSVRGLAGAFGEQFF TGCAGCGTTAGGGGACTAGCGGGAGCATTTGGTGAGCAGTTCTTC
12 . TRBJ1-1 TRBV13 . CATVRVLTEAFF TGTGCCACCGTGCGGGTTTTGACTGAAGCTTTCTTT
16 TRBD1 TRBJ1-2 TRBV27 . CASRADRGEPNYGYTF TGTGCCAGCAGAGCGGACAGGGGCGAGCCTAACTATGGCTACACCTTC
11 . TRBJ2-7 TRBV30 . CAWSAAYEQYF TGTGCCTGGAGTGCCGCCTACGAGCAGTACTTC
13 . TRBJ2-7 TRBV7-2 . CASSLGTAFEQYF TGTGCCAGCAGCTTAGGGACAGCCTTTGAGCAGTACTTC
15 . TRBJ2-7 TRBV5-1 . CASNQSGPPPYEQYF TGCGCCAGCAACCAATCAGGGCCCCCTCCCTACGAGCAGTACTTC
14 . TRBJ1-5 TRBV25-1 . CASSEGGLGQPQHF TGTGCCAGCAGTGAGGGGGGGCTCGGGCAGCCCCAGCATTTT
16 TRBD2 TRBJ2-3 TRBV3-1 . CASSQGLAGGIDTQYF TGTGCCAGCAGCCAGGGACTAGCGGGGGGTATAGATACGCAGTATTTT
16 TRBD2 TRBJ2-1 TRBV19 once CASSIASGGIYNEQFF TGTGCCAGTAGTATAGCTAGCGGGGGGATCTACAATGAGCAGTTCTTC
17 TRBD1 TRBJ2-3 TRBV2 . CASSALGVDRGSDTQYF TGTGCCAGCAGTGCGCTGGGAGTGGACAGGGGATCCGATACGCAGTATTTT
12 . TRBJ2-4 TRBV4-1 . CASSEGQNIQYF TGCGCCAGCAGCGAAGGTCAAAACATTCAGTACTTC
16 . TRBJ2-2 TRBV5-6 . CASSLWELSEDGELFF TGTGCCAGCAGCTTGTGGGAACTCAGCGAAGACGGGGAGCTGTTTTTT
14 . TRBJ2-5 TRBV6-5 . CASSDGRVEETQYF TGTGCCAGCAGTGATGGCAGGGTGGAAGAGACCCAGTACTTC
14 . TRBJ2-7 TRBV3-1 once CASSPVGDSYEQYF TGTGCCAGCAGCCCAGTTGGGGATTCCTACGAGCAGTACTTC
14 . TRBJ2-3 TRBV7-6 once CASSLGPTTDTQYF TGTGCCAGCAGCTTAGGGCCCACTACAGATACGCAGTATTTT
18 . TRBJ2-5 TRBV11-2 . CASSLDILVANLEETQYF TGTGCCAGCAGCTTAGATATTCTAGTGGCCAACCTTGAAGAGACCCAGTACTTC
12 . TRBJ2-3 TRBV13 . CASSLGRGTQYF TGTGCCAGCAGCTTAGGCAGAGGTACGCAGTATTTT
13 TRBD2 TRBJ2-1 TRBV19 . CASSFLAENEQFF TGTGCCAGTAGTTTTCTAGCGGAAAATGAGCAGTTCTTC
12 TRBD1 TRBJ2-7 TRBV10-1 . CASRNRGHEQYF TGCGCCAGCAGAAACAGGGGGCACGAGCAGTACTTC
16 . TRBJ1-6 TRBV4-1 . CASSREQIYGNSPLHF TGCGCCAGCAGCCGAGAACAGATATACGGAAATTCACCCCTCCACTTT
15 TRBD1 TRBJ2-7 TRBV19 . CASSFGQGAGWEQYF TGTGCCAGTAGTTTCGGCCAGGGGGCAGGATGGGAGCAGTACTTC
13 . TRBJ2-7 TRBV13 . CASSSYTDYEQYF TGTGCCAGCAGCTCCTACACAGACTACGAGCAGTACTTC
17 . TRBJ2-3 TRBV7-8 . CASSPTGDNPPTDTQYF TGTGCCAGCAGCCCGACCGGGGACAACCCTCCCACAGATACGCAGTATTTT
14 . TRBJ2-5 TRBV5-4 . CASSLRTDQETQYF TGTGCCAGCAGCCTAAGGACAGACCAAGAGACCCAGTACTTC
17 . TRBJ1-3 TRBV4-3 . CASSHRMGEIAGNTIYF TGCGCCAGCAGCCACCGAATGGGGGAGATCGCTGGAAACACCATATATTTT
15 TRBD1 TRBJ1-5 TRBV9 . CASSPLGDSYQPQHF TGTGCCAGCAGCCCCCTCGGGGACAGCTATCAGCCCCAGCATTTT
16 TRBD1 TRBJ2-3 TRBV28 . CASSPGTGRDTDTQYF TGTGCCAGCAGCCCCGGGACAGGGAGGGACACAGATACGCAGTATTTT
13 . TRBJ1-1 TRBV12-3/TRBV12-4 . CASTPRGMTEAFF TGTGCCAGCACGCCCCGGGGGATGACTGAAGCTTTCTTT
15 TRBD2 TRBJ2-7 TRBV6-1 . CASRVLAVSSYEQYF TGTGCCAGCAGGGTACTAGCGGTGAGCTCCTACGAGCAGTACTTC
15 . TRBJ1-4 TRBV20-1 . CSARDQPLTNEKLFF TGCAGTGCTAGAGACCAACCCCTCACTAATGAAAAACTGTTTTTT
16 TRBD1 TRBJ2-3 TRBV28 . CASSFRDRGVSDTQYF TGTGCCAGCAGTTTCCGGGACAGGGGGGTATCAGATACGCAGTATTTT
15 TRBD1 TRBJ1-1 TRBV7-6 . CASSVGTGMNTEAFF TGTGCCAGCAGCGTAGGGACAGGTATGAACACTGAAGCTTTCTTT
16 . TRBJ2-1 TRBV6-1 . CASSEALEGSYNEQFF TGTGCCAGCAGTGAAGCGCTGGAGGGTTCCTACAATGAGCAGTTCTTC
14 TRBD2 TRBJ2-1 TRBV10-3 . CAIRGTSVYNEQFF TGTGCCATCAGGGGGACTAGCGTGTACAATGAGCAGTTCTTC
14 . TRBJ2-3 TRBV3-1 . CASSQDRVGDTQYF TGTGCCAGCAGCCAAGATAGGGTGGGAGATACGCAGTATTTT
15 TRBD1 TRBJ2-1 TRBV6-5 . CASSYRDRAGYEQFF TGTGCCAGCAGTTACAGGGACAGGGCTGGATATGAGCAGTTCTTC
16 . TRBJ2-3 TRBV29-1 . CSVEGGPAAVTDTQYF TGCAGCGTTGAAGGGGGACCCGCTGCCGTGACAGATACGCAGTATTTT
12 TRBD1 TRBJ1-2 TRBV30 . CAWSETGGFYTF TGTGCCTGGAGTGAGACAGGGGGTTTCTACACCTTC
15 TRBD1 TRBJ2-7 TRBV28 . CASSFRRDRGIEQYF TGTGCCAGCAGTTTTCGTAGGGACAGGGGAATCGAGCAGTACTTC
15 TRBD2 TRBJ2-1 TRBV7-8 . CASSLVLAGANEQFF TGTGCCAGCAGCTTAGTCCTAGCGGGAGCCAATGAGCAGTTCTTC
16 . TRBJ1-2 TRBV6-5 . CASSYSQTATNYGYTF TGTGCCAGCAGTTACTCGCAGACAGCTACTAACTATGGCTACACCTTC
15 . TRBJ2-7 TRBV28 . CASSLLSDGPYEQYF TGTGCCAGCAGCCTGCTTAGTGATGGTCCCTACGAGCAGTACTTC